This record looks at one TCR beta chain sequence and its context. What it binds is unknown. These data originate in a study of OX40 agonist ivuxolimab in advanced cancers. The wider study: Among those enrolled, mean age was 60 years (range about 23 to 90) and approximately 80% were male.

The V and J ends lost 5 bases and 5 bases respectively, with 10 bases between them. Germline V CDR1 and CDR2: SGHTS, YDEGEE. The CDR3 is made up of 12 amino acids. Systemic immunosuppression or a history of autoimmune disease excluded patients. Libraries were prepared by immunoSEQ multiplex PCR; TCRdb keeps only in-frame clonotypes and omits some of them. The sample includes around 65,000 clones, roughly 87% of them seen just once. Study conclusions and caveats: Clonal expansion among partial responders at 0.1-3.0 mg/kg ranked near the lowest.

V usage is TRBV5-8 and J usage is TRBJ2-5; D is ambiguous. The TCR originated in an adult with an advanced solid tumor such as melanoma, head and neck, liver or kidney cancer. The starting material was CD4+ or CD8+ T cells sorted from blood, obtained in a trial of the OX40 agonist ivuxolimab. CDR3 DNA sequence: TGTGCCAGCAGACCACAAGTGGAGACCCAGTACTTC. It specifies CASRPQVETQYF.